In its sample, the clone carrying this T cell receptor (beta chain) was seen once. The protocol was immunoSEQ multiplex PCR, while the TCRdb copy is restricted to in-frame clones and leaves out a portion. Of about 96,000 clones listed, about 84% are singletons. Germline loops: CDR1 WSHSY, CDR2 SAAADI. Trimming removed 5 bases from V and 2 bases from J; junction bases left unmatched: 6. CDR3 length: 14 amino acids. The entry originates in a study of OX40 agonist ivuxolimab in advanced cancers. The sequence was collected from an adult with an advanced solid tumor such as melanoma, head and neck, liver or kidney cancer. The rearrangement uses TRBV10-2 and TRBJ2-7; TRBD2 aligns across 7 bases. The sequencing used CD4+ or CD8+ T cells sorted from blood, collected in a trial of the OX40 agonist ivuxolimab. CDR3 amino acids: CASSLGEGTYEQYF. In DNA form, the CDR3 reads TGCGCCAGCAGTTTGGGGGAGGGAACCTACGAGCAGTACTTC.